Given below is one T cell receptor beta chain in context. Assay: immunoSEQ multiplex PCR; the TCRdb copy retains only in-frame clones and omits some. The repertoire includes around 380,000 clones, approximately 80% of them detected once, and around 1% sits in the top ten. CDR3 length: 16 residues. Trimming removed 3 bases from V and 8 bases from J, with 21 bases in between. Germline V gene sequence: CDR1 SGHNT, CDR2 YYREEE (reference sequence). This specimen belongs to a study of blood T cell repertoires in COVID-19. The rearrangement joins TRBV5-4 to TRBJ2-1; D is possibly TRBD2 (6 bases). This TCR derives from a human donor with acute or convalescent COVID-19. The donor label of this sample is uncertain. The source material was peripheral blood. CDR3 loop: CASSSQQGGMGYEQFF. CDR3 DNA sequence: TGTGCCAGCAGCTCCCAGCAAGGCGGGATGGGCTATGAGCAGTTCTTC. Full variable domain (outside the CDR3, taken from reference TRBV5-4 and TRBJ2-1): ETGVTQSPTHLIKTRGQQVTLRCSSQSGHNTVSWYQQALGQGPQFIFQYYREEENGRGNFPPRFSGLQFPNYSSELNVNALELDDSALYLCASSSQQGGMGYEQFFGPGTRLTVL.